The 2 T cell receptor beta chains given below trace back to one sample, sequenced in a study of OX40 agonist ivuxolimab in advanced cancers. Method: immunoSEQ multiplex PCR; TCRdb's copy keeps in-frame clones and lacks some. The table records about 26,000 clones, 79% of them present only once. Here the sequenced sample was CD4+ or CD8+ T cells sorted from blood, taken in a trial of the OX40 agonist ivuxolimab. Source of these receptors: an adult with an advanced solid tumor such as melanoma, head and neck, liver or kidney cancer.

The chain is built from TRBV27 and TRBJ2-7; the D call may be TRBD1 or TRBD2 (6 bases each). The germline V gene encodes CDR1 MNHEY and CDR2 SMNVEV (reference sequence). The CDR3 extends over 16 amino acids. The germline V and J ends were trimmed by 7 bases and 2 bases, with 21 bases remaining between them. In DNA form, the CDR3 reads TGTGCCAGCACCCCCCAAGGGGGGATTAGGGCCTACGAGCAGTACTTC. Translation gives CASTPQGGIRAYEQYF.

The V call is TRBV27, the J call TRBJ2-7; D gene uncertain. Germline CDR1 is MNHEY and CDR2 is SMNVEV (reference sequence). The CDR3 loop spans 15 amino acids. V was shortened by 2 bases and J by 2 bases, with 13 bases between the two germline ends. CDR3 sequence reads: CASSLRLATTYEQYF. For the CDR3, the DNA is TGTGCCAGCAGTTTAAGGCTCGCCACAACCTACGAGCAGTACTTC.